The clone carrying this T cell receptor beta chain ranks as large. No antigen is known for it. Other DNA sequences in this sample translate to the same CDR3. This entry comes from a study of brain metastases from non-small cell lung cancer. Study-level results: Compared with their matched primary tumors, 60% to 80% of brain metastases showed expanded T-cell clones.

CDR3 length equals 12 residues. V was clipped by 4 bases and J by 4 bases, with 4 bases between them. The germline V gene encodes CDR1 KGHDR and CDR2 SFDVKD. TCRdb keeps only in-frame clones here, not all; method: immunoSEQ multiplex PCR. Here the sample spans about 1,700 clones, roughly 79% being singletons. The clonotype was recovered from a donor aged 40 or over with non-small cell lung cancer. Sequenced input: tissue from a brain metastasis. The rearrangement uses TRBV24-1 and TRBJ1-5; D remains ambiguous. The CDR3 DNA sequence: TGTGCCACCAGTGAACGAAATCAGCCCCAGCATTTT. It yields the protein CATSERNQPQHF.